This T cell receptor (beta chain) was captured by sequencing in a study of T cell responses to AZD1222 COVID-19 vaccine. The method was immunoSEQ multiplex PCR; TCRdb's version includes in-frame clones alone and lacks a portion of them. This table has about 82,000 clones, about 83% appearing once. As regards this clone: Its antigen is unknown.

Findings and caveats of the study: Compared with day 0, the breadth and depth of the Spike-specific TCR repertoire rose significantly after two doses of AZD1222. Seropositivity was recorded at baseline in only 6 or 7 AZD1222 recipients. The donor group comprised mostly white British people and more females; the analysis possibly underestimated clonal diversity.

The receptor was derived from an adult who received the AZD1222 COVID-19 vaccine. The starting material was peripheral blood, obtained 28 days after the second AZD1222 dose.

The DNA of the CDR3 is TGTGCCAGCAGCTTGCTTTCGGCCTTCTATGGCTACACCTTC. This encodes CASSLLSAFYGYTF. The chain has TRBV5-6 and TRBJ1-2, with no clear D. The V gene lost 1 base and the J gene lost 4 bases, with 11 bases spanning the gap. The length of the CDR3 is 14 residues. The germline gives CDR1 SGHDT, CDR2 YYEEEE.